This T cell receptor (beta chain) was obtained from a study of blood T cell repertoires in COVID-19. The ends were cut back, 5 bases at V and 1 base at J, with 8 bases in the middle. The CDR3 spans 13 residues. CDR1 is PRHDT, CDR2 FYEKMQ, per germline (reference sequence). Original data processing: Reference gene primer amplification gave nucleated cell count estimates. Measured with immunoSEQ multiplex PCR; TCRdb has only the in-frame clones, and not every one. The V and J calls and clone size are taken from that table; D and trimming were inferred from the DNA. The sample has roughly 160,000 clones; approximately 85% are singletons. In Seattle, patients joined the study during active infection and were tracked longitudinally.

The chain recombines TRBV13 with TRBJ1-1; D may be TRBD1 (5 bases). Source material: peripheral blood. This receptor was taken from an elderly man with COVID-19, enrolled during active disease. CDR3 protein: CASSHGQNTEAFF. CDR3 sequence (DNA): TGTGCCAGCAGCCACGGACAGAACACTGAAGCTTTCTTT.